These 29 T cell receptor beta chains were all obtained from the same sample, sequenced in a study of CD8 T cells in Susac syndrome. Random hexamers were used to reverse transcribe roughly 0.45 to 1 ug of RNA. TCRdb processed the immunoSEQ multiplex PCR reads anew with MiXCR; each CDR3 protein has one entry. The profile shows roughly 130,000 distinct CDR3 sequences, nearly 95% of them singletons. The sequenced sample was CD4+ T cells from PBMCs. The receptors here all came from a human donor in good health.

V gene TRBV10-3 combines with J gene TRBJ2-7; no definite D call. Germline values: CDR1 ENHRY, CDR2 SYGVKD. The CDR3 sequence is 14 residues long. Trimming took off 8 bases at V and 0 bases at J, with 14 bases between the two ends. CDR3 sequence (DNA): TGTGCCATCTCTCGGTTGGAGAGCTCCTACGAGCAGTACTTC. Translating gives CAISRLESSYEQYF.

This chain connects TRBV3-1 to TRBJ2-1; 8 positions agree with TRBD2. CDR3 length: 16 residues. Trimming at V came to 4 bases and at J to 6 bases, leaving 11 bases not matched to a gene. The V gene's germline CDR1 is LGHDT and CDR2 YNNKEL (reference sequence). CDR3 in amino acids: CASSRAIGLAINEQFF. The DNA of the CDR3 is TGTGCCAGCAGCCGAGCTATAGGACTAGCTATCAATGAGCAGTTCTTC.

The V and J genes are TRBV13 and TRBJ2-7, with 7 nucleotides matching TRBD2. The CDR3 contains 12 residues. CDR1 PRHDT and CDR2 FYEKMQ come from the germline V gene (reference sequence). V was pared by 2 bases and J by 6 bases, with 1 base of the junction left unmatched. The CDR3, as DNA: TGTGCCAGCAGCTTACGGGGGGTCGAGCAGTACTTC. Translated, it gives CASSLRGVEQYF. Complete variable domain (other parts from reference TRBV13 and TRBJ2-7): AAGVIQSPRHLIKEKRETATLKCYPIPRHDTVYWYQQGPGQDPQFLISFYEKMQSDKGSIPDRFSAQQFSDYHSELNMSSLELGDSALYFCASSLRGVEQYFGPGTRLTVT.

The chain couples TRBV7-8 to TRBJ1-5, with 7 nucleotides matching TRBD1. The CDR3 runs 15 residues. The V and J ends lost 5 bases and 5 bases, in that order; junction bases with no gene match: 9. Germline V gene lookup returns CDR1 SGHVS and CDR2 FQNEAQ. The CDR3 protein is CASSTRQGGDQPQHF. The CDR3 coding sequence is TGTGCCAGCAGCACCCGACAGGGTGGGGATCAGCCCCAGCATTTT. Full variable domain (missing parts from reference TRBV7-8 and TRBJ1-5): GAGVSQSPRYKVAKRGQDVALRCDPISGHVSLFWYQQALGQGPEFLTYFQNEAQLDKSGLPSDRFFAERPEGSVSTLKIQRTQQEDSAVYLCASSTRQGGDQPQHFGDGTRLSIL.

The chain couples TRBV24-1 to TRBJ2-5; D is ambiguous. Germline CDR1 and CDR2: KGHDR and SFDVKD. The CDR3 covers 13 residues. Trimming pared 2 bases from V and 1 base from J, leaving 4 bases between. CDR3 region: CATSDSGQETQYF. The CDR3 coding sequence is TGTGCCACCAGTGATTCAGGCCAAGAGACCCAGTACTTC.

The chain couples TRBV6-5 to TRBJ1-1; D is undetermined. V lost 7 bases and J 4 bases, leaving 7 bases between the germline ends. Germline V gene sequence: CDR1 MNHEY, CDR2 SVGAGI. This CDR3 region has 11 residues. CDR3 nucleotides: TGTGCCAGCACCCACAGCACTGAAGCTTTCTTT. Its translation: CASTHSTEAFF.

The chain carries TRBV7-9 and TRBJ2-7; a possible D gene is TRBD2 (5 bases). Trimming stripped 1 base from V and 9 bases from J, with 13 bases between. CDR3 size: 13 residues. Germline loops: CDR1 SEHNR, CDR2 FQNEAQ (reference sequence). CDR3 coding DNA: TGTGCCAGCAGCTTAGAATCTAGTCGGGGGCAGTACTTC. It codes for CASSLESSRGQYF.

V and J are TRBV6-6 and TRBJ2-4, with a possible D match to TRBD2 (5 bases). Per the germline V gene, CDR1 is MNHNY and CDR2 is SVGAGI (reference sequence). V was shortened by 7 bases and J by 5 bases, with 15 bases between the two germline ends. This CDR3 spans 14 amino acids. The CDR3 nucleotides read TGTGCCAGCAATGGACTTACTGGGGAAAACATTCAGTACTTC. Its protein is CASNGLTGENIQYF.

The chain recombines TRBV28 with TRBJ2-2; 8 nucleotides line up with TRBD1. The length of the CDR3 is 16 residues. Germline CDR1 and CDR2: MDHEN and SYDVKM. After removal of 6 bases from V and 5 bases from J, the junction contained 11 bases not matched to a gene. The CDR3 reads CASSRIRTGKTGELFF. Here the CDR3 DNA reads TGTGCCAGCAGCCGAATCAGGACAGGGAAGACCGGGGAGCTGTTTTTT.

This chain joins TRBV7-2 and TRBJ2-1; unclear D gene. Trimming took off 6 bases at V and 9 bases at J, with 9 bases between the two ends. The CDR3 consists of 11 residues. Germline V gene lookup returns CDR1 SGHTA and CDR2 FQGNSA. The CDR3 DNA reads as TGTGCCAGCAGGGGAAGTGGTGAGCAGTTCTTC. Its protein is CASRGSGEQFF.

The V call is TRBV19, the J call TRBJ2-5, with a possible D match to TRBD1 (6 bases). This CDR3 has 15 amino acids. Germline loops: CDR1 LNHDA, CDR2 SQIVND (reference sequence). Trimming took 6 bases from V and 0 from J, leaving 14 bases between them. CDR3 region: CASSTTGTYQETQYF. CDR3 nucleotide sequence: TGTGCCAGTAGCACTACAGGGACGTACCAAGAGACCCAGTACTTC.

CDR3 in amino acids: CASSSSGLYTF. The CDR3 DNA is TGTGCCAGCAGCTCCTCCGGTCTCTACACCTTC. The J gene is TRBJ1-2, the V gene TRBV7-9; D is unresolved. Trimming removed 4 bases from V and 10 bases from J, with 10 bases in between. Germline V gene sequence: CDR1 SEHNR, CDR2 FQNEAQ (reference sequence). CDR3 length equals 11 residues.

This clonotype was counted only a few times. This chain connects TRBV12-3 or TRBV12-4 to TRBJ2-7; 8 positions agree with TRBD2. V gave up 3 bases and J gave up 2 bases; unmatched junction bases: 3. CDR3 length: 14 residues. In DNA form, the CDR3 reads TGTGCCAGCAGTTTGACGGGAGGGACCTACGAGCAGTACTTC. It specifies CASSLTGGTYEQYF.

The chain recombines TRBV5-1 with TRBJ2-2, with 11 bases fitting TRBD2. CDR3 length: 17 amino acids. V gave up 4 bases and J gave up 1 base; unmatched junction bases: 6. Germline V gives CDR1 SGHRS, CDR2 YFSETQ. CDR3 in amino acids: CASSPLTSGVNTGELFF. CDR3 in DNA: TGCGCCAGCAGCCCCCTGACTAGCGGGGTGAACACCGGGGAGCTGTTTTTT. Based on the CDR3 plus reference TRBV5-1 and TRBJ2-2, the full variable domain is KAGVTQTPRYLIKTRGQQVTLSCSPISGHRSVSWYQQTPGQGLQFLFEYFSETQRNKGNFPGRFSGRQFSNSRSEMNVSTLELGDSALYLCASSPLTSGVNTGELFFGEGSRLTVL.

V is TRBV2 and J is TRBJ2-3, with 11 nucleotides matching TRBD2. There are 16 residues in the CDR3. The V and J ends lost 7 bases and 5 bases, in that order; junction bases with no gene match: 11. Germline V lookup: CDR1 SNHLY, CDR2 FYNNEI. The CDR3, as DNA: TGTGCCAGCACGCTTACTAGCGGGAGTGGTCTAGATACGCAGTATTTT. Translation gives CASTLTSGSGLDTQYF.

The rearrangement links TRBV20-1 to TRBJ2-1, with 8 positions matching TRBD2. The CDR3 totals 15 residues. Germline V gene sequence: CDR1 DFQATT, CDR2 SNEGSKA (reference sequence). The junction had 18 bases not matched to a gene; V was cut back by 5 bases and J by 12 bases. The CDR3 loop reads CSASPGGRTTGGQFF. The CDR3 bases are TGCAGTGCTTCCCCGGGCGGGAGGACAACCGGAGGGCAGTTCTTC.

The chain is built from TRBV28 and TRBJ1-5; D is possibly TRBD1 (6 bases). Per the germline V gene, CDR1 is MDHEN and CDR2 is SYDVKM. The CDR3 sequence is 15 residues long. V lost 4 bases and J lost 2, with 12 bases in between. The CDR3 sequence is CASSSTGIRNQPQHF. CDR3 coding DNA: TGTGCCAGCAGTTCCACAGGGATCCGCAATCAGCCCCAGCATTTT.

CDR3 protein: CASSSGGYTYNEQFF. In DNA form, the CDR3 reads TGTGCCAGTAGTTCAGGGGGATACACCTACAATGAGCAGTTCTTC. The chain has TRBV19 and TRBJ2-1; 7 nucleotides agree with TRBD1. J was trimmed by 2 bases and V by 5 bases; bases with no gene match: 6. Germline V gene sequence: CDR1 LNHDA, CDR2 SQIVND (reference sequence). This CDR3 is 15 amino acids long.

The CDR3 loop reads CASSSFGEQYF. In DNA form, the CDR3 reads TGTGCCAGCAGCTCTTTCGGGGAGCAGTACTTC. The J gene is TRBJ2-7, the V gene TRBV7-2; unclear D gene. Germline loops: CDR1 SGHTA, CDR2 FQGNSA. The V gene lost 4 bases and the J gene lost 7 bases, with 8 bases spanning the gap. This CDR3 has 11 amino acids.

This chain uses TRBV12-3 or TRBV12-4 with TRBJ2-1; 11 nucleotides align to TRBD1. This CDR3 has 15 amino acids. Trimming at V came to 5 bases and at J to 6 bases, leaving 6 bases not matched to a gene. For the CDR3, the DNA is TGTGCCAGCAGTAGAAGGACAGGGGGCGGCAATGAGCAGTTCTTC. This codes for CASSRRTGGGNEQFF.

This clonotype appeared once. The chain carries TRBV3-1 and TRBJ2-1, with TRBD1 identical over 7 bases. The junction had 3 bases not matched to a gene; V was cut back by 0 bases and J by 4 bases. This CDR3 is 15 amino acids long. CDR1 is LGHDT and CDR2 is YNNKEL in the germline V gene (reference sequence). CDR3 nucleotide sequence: TGTGCCAGCAGCCAAGAAATACAGGGGTACAATGAGCAGTTCTTC. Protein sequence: CASSQEIQGYNEQFF.

The CDR3 DNA is TGCAGCGTTGAAGTTCTCTCAGGGGTGGGCTACACCTTC. It yields the protein CSVEVLSGVGYTF. The V call is TRBV29-1, the J call TRBJ1-2, with D perhaps matching TRBD1 (6 bases). Trimming shortened V by 1 base and J by 8 bases, and 14 bases separated the two germline ends. This CDR3 has 13 amino acids. Germline CDR1 is SQVTM and CDR2 is ANQGSEA. The whole variable domain, filled in from reference TRBV29-1 and TRBJ1-2, reads SAVISQKPSRDICQRGTSLTIQCQVDSQVTMMFWYRQQPGQSLTLIATANQGSEATYESGFVIDKFPISRPNLTFSTLTVSNMSPEDSSIYLCSVEVLSGVGYTFGSGTRLTVV.

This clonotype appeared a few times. The CDR3 reads CASSVGTSSYNEQFF. Written as DNA, the CDR3 is TGTGCCAGCAGTGTTGGGACAAGCTCCTACAATGAGCAGTTCTTC. The V gene is TRBV6-2 or TRBV6-3, the J gene TRBJ2-1; tentatively, D is TRBD1 (6 bases). The CDR3 contains 15 residues. The V end was cut by 5 bases, the J end by 0 bases, with 11 bases between. Germline lookup yields CDR1 MNHEY and CDR2 SVGEGT.

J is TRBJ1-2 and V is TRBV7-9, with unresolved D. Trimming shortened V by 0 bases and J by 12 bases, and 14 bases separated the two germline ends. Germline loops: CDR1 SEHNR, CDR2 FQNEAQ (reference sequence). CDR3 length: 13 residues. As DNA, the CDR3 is TGTGCCAGCAGCTTAGCCGGTGGCCAACGGCACACCTTC. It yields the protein CASSLAGGQRHTF.

The CDR3 reads CASSYGTYGYTF. Here the CDR3 DNA reads TGTGCCAGCAGTTACGGGACCTATGGCTACACCTTC. The V and J genes are TRBV28 and TRBJ1-2; perhaps TRBD1 as D (5 bases). The CDR3 has 12 residues. Between the trimmed V and J ends, which lost 4 bases and 4 bases, there was a span of 7 bases. Germline CDR1 is MDHEN and CDR2 is SYDVKM.

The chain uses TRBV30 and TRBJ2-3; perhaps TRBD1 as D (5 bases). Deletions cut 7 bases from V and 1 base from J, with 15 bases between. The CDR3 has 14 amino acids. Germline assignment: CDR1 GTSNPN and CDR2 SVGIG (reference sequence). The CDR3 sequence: CASRADGRTDTQYF. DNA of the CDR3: TGTGCCTCCAGGGCGGACGGACGCACAGATACGCAGTATTTT.

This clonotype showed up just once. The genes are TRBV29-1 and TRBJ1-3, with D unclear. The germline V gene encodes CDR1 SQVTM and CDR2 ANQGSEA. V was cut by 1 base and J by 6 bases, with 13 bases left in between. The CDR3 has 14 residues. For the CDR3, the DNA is TGCAGCGTTGAAGTAAGCGGCTTCATAAACACCATATATTTT. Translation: CSVEVSGFINTIYF. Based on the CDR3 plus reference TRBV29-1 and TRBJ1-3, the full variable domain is SAVISQKPSRDICQRGTSLTIQCQVDSQVTMMFWYRQQPGQSLTLIATANQGSEATYESGFVIDKFPISRPNLTFSTLTVSNMSPEDSSIYLCSVEVSGFINTIYFGEGSWLTVV.

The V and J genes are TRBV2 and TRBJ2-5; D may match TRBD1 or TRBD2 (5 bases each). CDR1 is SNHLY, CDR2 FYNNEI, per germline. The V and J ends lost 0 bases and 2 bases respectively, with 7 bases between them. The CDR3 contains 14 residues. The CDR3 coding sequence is TGTGCCAGCAGTGAAGCGGGACGTCAAGAGACCCAGTACTTC. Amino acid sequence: CASSEAGRQETQYF.

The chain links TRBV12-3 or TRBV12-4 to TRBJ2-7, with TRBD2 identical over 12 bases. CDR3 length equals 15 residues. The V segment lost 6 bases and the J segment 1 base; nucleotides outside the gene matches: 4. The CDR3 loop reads CASRPTSGRSYEQYF. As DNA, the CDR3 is TGTGCCAGCAGACCTACTAGCGGGAGGTCCTACGAGCAGTACTTC.